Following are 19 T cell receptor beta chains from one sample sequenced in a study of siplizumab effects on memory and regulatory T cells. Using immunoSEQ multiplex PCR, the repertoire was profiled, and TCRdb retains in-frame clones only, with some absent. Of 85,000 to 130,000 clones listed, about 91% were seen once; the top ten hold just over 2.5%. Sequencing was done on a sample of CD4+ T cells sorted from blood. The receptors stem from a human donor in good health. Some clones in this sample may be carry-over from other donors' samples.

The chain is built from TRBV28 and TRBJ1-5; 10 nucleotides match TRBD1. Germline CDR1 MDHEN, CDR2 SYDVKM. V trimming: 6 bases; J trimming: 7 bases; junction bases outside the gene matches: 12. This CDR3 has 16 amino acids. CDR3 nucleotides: TGTGCCAGCAGGGATACCGGGACAGGGGTCGAACAGCCCCAGCATTTT. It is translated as CASRDTGTGVEQPQHF.

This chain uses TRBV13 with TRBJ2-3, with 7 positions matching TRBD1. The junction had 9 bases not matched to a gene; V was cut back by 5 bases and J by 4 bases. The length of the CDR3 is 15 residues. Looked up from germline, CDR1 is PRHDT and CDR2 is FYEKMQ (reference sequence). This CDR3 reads CASSTTQGVADTQYF. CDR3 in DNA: TGTGCCAGCAGCACCACCCAGGGGGTGGCAGATACGCAGTATTTT.

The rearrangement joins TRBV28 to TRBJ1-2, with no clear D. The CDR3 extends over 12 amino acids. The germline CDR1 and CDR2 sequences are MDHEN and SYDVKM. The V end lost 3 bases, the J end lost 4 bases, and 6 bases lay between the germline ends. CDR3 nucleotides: TGTGCCAGCAGTTTCCGGGGCTATGGCTACACCTTC. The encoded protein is CASSFRGYGYTF.

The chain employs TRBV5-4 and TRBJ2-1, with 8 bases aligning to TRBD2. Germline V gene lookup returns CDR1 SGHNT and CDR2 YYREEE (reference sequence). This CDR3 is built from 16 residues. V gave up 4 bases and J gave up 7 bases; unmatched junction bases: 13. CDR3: CASSRAPSGSVNEQFF. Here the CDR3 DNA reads TGTGCCAGCAGCCGAGCCCCCAGCGGGAGTGTGAATGAGCAGTTCTTC. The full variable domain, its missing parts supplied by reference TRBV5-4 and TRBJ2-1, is ETGVTQSPTHLIKTRGQQVTLRCSSQSGHNTVSWYQQALGQGPQFIFQYYREEENGRGNFPPRFSGLQFPNYSSELNVNALELDDSALYLCASSRAPSGSVNEQFFGPGTRLTVL.

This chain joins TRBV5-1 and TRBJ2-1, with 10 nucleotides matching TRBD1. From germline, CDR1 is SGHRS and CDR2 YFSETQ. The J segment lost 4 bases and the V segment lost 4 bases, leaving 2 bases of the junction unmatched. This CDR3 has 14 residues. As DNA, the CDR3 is TGCGCCAGCAGCCAGGACAGGGGGTACAATGAGCAGTTCTTC. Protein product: CASSQDRGYNEQFF.

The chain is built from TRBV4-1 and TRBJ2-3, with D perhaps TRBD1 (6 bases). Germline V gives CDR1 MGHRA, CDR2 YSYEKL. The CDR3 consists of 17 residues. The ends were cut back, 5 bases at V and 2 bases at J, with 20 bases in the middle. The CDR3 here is CASSKKDSPGATDTQYF. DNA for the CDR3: TGCGCCAGCAGCAAAAAGGACAGCCCCGGGGCCACAGATACGCAGTATTTT.

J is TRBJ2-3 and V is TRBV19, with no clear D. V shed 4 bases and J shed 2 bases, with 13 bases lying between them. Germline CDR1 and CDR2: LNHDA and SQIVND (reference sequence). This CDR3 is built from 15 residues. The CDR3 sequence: CASSTSSGSTDTQYF. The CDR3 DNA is TGTGCCAGTAGTACTTCCTCGGGCTCCACAGATACGCAGTATTTT.

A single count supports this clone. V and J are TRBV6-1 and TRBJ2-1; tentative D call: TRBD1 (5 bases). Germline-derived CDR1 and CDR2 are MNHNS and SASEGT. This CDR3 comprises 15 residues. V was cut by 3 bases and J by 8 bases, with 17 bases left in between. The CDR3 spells CASSEGPGRVDEQFF. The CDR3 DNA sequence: TGTGCCAGCAGTGAGGGCCCCGGCAGGGTCGATGAGCAGTTCTTC.

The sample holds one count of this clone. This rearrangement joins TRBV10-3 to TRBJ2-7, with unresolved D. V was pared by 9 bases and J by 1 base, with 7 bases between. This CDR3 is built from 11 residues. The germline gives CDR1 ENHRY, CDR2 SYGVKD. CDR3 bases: TGTGCCATACGAAATTCCTACGAGCAGTACTTC. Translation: CAIRNSYEQYF.

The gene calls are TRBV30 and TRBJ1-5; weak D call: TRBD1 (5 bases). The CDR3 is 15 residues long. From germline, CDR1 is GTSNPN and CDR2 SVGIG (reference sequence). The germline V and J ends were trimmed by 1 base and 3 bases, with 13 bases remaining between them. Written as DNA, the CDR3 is TGTGCCTGGAGTGGGGGGACCCAATACAATCAGCCCCAGCATTTT. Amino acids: CAWSGGTQYNQPQHF.

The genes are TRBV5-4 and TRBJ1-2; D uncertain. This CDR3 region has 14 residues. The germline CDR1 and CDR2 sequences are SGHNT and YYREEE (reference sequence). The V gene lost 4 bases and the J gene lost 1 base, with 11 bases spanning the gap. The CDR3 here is CASSQLQSNYGYTF. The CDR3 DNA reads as TGTGCCAGCAGCCAATTACAGAGTAACTATGGCTACACCTTC.

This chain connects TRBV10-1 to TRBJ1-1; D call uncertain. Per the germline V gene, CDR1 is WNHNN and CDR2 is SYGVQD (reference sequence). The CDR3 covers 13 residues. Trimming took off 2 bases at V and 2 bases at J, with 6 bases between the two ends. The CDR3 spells CASSENVNTEAFF. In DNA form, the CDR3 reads TGCGCCAGCAGTGAGAACGTAAACACTGAAGCTTTCTTT.

The CDR3 nucleotides are TGCGCCAGCAGCTTGGACCAAGTGGGGGCATACAATGAGCAGTTCTTC. The encoded protein is CASSLDQVGAYNEQFF. The chain employs TRBV5-1 and TRBJ2-1, with D tentatively TRBD1 (6 bases). Germline CDR1 is SGHRS and CDR2 is YFSETQ. The CDR3 sequence is 16 residues long. V was cut by 0 bases and J by 4 bases, with 14 bases left in between.

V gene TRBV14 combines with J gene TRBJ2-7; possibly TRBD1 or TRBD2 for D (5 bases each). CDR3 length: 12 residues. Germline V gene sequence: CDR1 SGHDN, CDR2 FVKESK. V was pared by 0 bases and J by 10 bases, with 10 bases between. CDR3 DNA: TGTGCCAGCAGCCAAGAAAGGGACGTCCAGTACTTC. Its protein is CASSQERDVQYF.

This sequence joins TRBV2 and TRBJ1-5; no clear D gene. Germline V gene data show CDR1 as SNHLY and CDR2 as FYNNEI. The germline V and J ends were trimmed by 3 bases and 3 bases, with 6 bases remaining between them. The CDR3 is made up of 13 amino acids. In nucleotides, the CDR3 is TGTGCCAGCAGTGACACAAACAATCAGCCCCAGCATTTT. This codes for CASSDTNNQPQHF.

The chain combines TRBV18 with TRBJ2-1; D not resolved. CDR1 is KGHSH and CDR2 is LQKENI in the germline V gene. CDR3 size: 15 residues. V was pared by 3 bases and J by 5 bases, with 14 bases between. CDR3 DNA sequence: TGTGCCAGCTCACCGTCCCAGGATCCAAACAATGAGCAGTTCTTC. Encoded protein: CASSPSQDPNNEQFF.

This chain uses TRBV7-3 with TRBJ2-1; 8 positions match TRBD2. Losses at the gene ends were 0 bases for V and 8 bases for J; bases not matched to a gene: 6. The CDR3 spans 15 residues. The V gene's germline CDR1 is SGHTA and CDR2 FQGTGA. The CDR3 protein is CASSLTREGFDEQFF. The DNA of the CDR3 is TGTGCCAGCAGCTTAACCCGGGAGGGTTTTGATGAGCAGTTCTTC.

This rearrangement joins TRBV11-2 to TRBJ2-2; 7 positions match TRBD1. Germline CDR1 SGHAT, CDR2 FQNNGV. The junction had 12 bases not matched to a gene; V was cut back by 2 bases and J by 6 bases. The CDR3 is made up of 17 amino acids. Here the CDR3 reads CASSLILYSQGAGELFF. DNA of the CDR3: TGTGCCAGCAGCTTAATTTTATACTCCCAGGGGGCCGGGGAGCTGTTTTTT.

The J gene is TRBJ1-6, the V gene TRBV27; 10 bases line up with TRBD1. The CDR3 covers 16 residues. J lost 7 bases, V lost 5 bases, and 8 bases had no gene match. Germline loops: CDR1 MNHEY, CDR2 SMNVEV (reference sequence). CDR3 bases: TGTGCCAGCAGTCCCTGGGACAGGGGTGGAAATTCACCCCTCCACTTT. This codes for CASSPWDRGGNSPLHF.